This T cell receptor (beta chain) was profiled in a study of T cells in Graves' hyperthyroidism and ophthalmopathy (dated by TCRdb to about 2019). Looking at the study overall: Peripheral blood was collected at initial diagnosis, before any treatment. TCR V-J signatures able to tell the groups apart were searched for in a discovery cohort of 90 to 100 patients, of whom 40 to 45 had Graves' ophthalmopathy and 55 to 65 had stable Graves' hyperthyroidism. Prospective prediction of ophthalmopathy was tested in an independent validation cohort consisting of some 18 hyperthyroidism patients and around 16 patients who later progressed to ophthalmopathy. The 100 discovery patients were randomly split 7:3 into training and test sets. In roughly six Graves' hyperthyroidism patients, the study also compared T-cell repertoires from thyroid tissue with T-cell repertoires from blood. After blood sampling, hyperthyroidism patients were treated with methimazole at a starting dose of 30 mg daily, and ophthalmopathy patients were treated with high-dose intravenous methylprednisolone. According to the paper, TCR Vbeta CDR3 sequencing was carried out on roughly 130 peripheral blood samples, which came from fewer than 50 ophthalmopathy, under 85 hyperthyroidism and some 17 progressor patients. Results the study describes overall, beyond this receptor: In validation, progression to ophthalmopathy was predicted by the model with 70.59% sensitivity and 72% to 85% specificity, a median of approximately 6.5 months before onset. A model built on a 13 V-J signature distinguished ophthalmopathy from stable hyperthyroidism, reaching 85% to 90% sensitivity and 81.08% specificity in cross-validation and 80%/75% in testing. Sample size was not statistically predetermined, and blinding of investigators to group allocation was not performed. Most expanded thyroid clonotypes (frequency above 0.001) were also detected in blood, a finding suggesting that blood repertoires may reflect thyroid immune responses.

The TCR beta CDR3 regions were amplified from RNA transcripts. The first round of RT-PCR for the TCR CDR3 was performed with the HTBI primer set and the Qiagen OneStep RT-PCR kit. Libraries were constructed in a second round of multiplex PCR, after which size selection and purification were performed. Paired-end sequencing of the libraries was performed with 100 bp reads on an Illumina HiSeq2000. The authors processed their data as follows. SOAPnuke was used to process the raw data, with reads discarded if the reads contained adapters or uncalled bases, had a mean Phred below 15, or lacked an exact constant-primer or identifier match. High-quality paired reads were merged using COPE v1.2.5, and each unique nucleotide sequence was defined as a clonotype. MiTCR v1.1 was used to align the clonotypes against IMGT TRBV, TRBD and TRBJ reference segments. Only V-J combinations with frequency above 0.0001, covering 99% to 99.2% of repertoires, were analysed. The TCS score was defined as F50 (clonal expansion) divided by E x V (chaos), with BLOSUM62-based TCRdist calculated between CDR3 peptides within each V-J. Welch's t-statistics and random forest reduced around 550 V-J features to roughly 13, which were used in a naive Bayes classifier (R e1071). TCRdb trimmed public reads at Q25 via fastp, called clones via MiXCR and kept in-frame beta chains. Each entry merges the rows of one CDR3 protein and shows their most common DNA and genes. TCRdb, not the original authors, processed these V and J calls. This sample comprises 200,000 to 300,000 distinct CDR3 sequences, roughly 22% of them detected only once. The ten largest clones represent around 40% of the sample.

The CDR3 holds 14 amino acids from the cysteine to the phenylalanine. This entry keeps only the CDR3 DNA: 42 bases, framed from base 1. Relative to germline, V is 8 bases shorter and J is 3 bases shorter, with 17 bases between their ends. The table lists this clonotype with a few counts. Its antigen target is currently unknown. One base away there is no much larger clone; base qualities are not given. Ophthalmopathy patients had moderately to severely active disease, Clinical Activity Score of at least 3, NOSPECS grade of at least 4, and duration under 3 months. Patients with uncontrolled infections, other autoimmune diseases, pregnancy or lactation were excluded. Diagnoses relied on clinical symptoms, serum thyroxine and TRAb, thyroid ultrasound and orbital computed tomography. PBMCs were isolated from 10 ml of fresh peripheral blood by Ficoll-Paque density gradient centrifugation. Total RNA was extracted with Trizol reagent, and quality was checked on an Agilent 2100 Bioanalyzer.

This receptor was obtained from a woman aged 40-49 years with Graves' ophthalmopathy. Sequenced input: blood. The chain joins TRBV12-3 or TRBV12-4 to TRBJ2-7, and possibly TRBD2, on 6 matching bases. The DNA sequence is TGTGCCAGCCGCCGGGTCGGAGGGGACTACGAGCAGTACTTC. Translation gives CASRRVGGDYEQYF.